The 27 T cell receptor beta chains reported below all come from one sample, sequenced in a study of blood T cell repertoires in COVID-19 (dated by TCRdb to 2018 to 2020). Libraries came from the immunoSEQ multiplex PCR assay. In its TCRdb copy, this immuneACCESS table keeps in-frame sequences only and misses some clones. Where compared with another copy, unresolved V genes explain less than half of these, and the others have no known cause. Within this sample are approximately 300,000 clones, with roughly 87% of them counted one time only. 1% of the sample lies in the top ten. The sample comprised peripheral blood. The receptor source for this set is a middle-aged man with active or convalescent COVID-19.

The gene calls are TRBV3-1 (or the pseudogene TRBV3-2) and TRBJ1-1, with D hard to call. Germline V gene sequence: CDR1 LGHDT, CDR2 YNNKEL (reference sequence). The CDR3 is made up of 13 amino acids. V was shortened by 3 bases and J by 9 bases, with 14 bases between the two germline ends. CDR3: CASSQTSSGQAFF. The CDR3 region has the DNA TGTGCCAGCAGCCAGACTTCCTCTGGTCAAGCTTTCTTT.

The chain uses TRBV2 and TRBJ1-2, with D maybe TRBD1 (5 bases). Germline CDR1 and CDR2: SNHLY and FYNNEI. V was cut by 2 bases and J by 5 bases, with 6 bases left in between. The CDR3 has 12 residues. The CDR3 region has the DNA TGTGCCAGCAGTGAAAGGACATATGGCTACACCTTC. This sequence encodes CASSERTYGYTF.

The chain has TRBV6-1 and TRBJ1-1; D is perhaps TRBD1 (5 bases). V was shortened by 2 bases and J by 7 bases, with 11 bases between the two germline ends. In germline, CDR1 is MNHNS, CDR2 SASEGT. This CDR3 is 13 amino acids long. CDR3: CASSESRQIEAFF. The CDR3 DNA is TGTGCCAGCAGTGAAAGTAGACAGATTGAAGCTTTCTTT.

The chain joins TRBV29-1 to TRBJ2-7, with no clear D. Trimming removed 0 bases from V and 0 bases from J, with 9 bases in between. From germline, CDR1 is SQVTM and CDR2 ANQGSEA. There are 14 residues in the CDR3. The CDR3 sequence: CSVEDWAGSYEQYF. Here the CDR3 DNA reads TGCAGCGTTGAAGATTGGGCCGGCTCCTACGAGCAGTACTTC.

The J gene is TRBJ2-7, the V gene TRBV11-3; D possibly corresponds to TRBD2 (6 bases). Trimming removed 0 bases from V and 3 bases from J, with 12 bases in between. The CDR3 spans 15 residues. Per germline, CDR1 SGHNT and CDR2 YENEEA. CDR3 in DNA: TGTGCCAGCAGCTTAGACGGAGGGTTAGGCTACGAGCAGTACTTC. This sequence encodes CASSLDGGLGYEQYF.

This clone was found once. The gene calls are TRBV14 and TRBJ1-4; no firm D call. The CDR3 extends over 16 amino acids. The germline CDR1 and CDR2 sequences are SGHDN and FVKESK. The V gene lost 4 bases and the J gene lost 0 bases, with 12 bases spanning the gap. CDR3 coding DNA: TGTGCCAGCAGCCGGCACAGCTCTGCAACTAATGAAAAACTGTTTTTT. Its translation is CASSRHSSATNEKLFF.

The chain carries TRBV28 and TRBJ2-7; 8 bases map to TRBD1. CDR1 is MDHEN, CDR2 SYDVKM, per germline. Trimming cost V 5 bases and J 0 bases; bases outside gene matches: 6. The CDR3 totals 15 residues. The CDR3 sequence: CASSITGTGSYEQYF. DNA of the CDR3: TGTGCCAGCAGTATAACCGGGACAGGCTCCTACGAGCAGTACTTC.

V and J are TRBV5-1 and TRBJ2-1; D may be TRBD2 (6 bases). From germline, CDR1 is SGHRS and CDR2 YFSETQ. The V and J ends lost 6 bases and 2 bases respectively, with 18 bases between them. The CDR3 sequence is 16 residues long. CDR3 nucleotides: TGCGCCAGCAACCCGGCGGGACTCCTTCCCTACAATGAGCAGTTCTTC. Amino acid sequence: CASNPAGLLPYNEQFF.

This clone was recorded only once. The junction departs from the called germline gene at one end, perhaps through a read error. V gene TRBV10-3 combines with J gene TRBJ1-4; tentatively, D is TRBD1 (6 bases). Germline CDR1 is ENHRY and CDR2 is SYGVKD. This CDR3 is 14 amino acids long. In DNA form, the CDR3 reads TGTGCCATAAGTGCCAGGGGAACTAATGAAAAACTGTTTTTT. This gives the protein CAISARGTNEKLFF.

The gene calls are TRBV11-3 and TRBJ2-1; tentatively, D is TRBD1 (6 bases). The germline V gene encodes CDR1 SGHNT and CDR2 YENEEA. This CDR3 comprises 16 residues. V lost 5 bases and J lost 5, with 19 bases in between. DNA for the CDR3: TGTGCCAGCAGCCGGAGCACAGGGACGATCCACAATGAGCAGTTCTTC. Translated, it gives CASSRSTGTIHNEQFF.

This chain links TRBV2 with TRBJ1-5; 12 nucleotides match TRBD1. CDR3 length: 18 residues. V shed 7 bases, J shed 0 bases, and the junction held 10 bases outside the gene matches. The germline CDR1 and CDR2 sequences are SNHLY and FYNNEI. CDR3 in amino acids: CASTWDRGLADSNQPQHF. CDR3 bases: TGTGCCAGCACCTGGGACAGGGGGCTTGCAGATAGCAATCAGCCCCAGCATTTT.

The chain links TRBV4-2 to TRBJ1-1; D not resolved. CDR3 size: 15 residues. Germline V lookup: CDR1 LGHNA, CDR2 YNFKEQ. V gave up 3 bases and J gave up 1 base, with 12 bases separating them. CDR3 DNA: TGTGCCAGCAGCCAGGACCTGGGAGGGAACACTGAAGCTTTCTTT. It encodes CASSQDLGGNTEAFF.

The genes are TRBV5-1 and TRBJ1-2, with 12 bases identical to TRBD1. CDR1 and CDR2 from the germline V gene are SGHRS and YFSETQ. Unmatched junction bases numbered 4, after V lost 1 base and J lost 3 bases. The CDR3 sequence is 16 residues long. The CDR3 here is CASSLQGTGGDYGYTF. CDR3 in DNA: TGCGCCAGCAGCTTGCAAGGGACAGGGGGCGACTATGGCTACACCTTC. Looking up the rest from reference TRBV5-1 and TRBJ1-2 gives the full variable domain: KAGVTQTPRYLIKTRGQQVTLSCSPISGHRSVSWYQQTPGQGLQFLFEYFSETQRNKGNFPGRFSGRQFSNSRSEMNVSTLELGDSALYLCASSLQGTGGDYGYTFGSGTRLTVV.

The CDR3 loop is CASSQSFWRTDTQYF. The CDR3 nucleotides are TGTGCCAGCAGCCAATCATTTTGGCGCACAGATACGCAGTATTTT. V is TRBV3-1 (or the pseudogene TRBV3-2) and J is TRBJ2-3; D is undetermined. CDR1 is LGHDT and CDR2 is YNNKEL in the germline V gene (reference sequence). This CDR3 region has 15 residues. Trimming stripped 2 bases from V and 1 base from J, with 10 bases between.

Remarks on this clone: A single base separates this from a much larger clone, so it may be a read error. The sample contains more than one DNA sequence encoding this CDR3. The chain links TRBV11-2 to TRBJ2-1, with TRBD2 matching 7 bases. Germline V gene data show CDR1 as SGHAT and CDR2 as FQNNGV. The CDR3 has 15 residues. V lost 1 base to trimming and J lost 0 bases; unmatched junction nucleotides: 0. The DNA for the CDR3 is TGTGCCAGCAGCTTAGGCGGGAGCTCCTACAATGAGCAGTTCTTC. It yields the protein CASSLGGSSYNEQFF. Looking up the rest from reference TRBV11-2 and TRBJ2-1 gives the full variable domain: EAGVAQSPRYKIIEKRQSVAFWCNPISGHATLYWYQQILGQGPKLLIQFQNNGVVDDSQLPKDRFSAERLKGVDSTLKIQPAKLEDSAVYLCASSLGGSSYNEQFFGPGTRLTVL.

V and J are TRBV4-3 and TRBJ1-2; D unresolved. V gave up 1 base and J gave up 4 bases, with 13 bases separating them. Germline V gene data show CDR1 as LGHNA and CDR2 as YSLEER. The CDR3 is made up of 15 amino acids. For the CDR3, the DNA is TGCGCCAGCAGCCAAGTCGCTCCGGAGGGCTATGGCTACACCTTC. The encoded protein is CASSQVAPEGYGYTF.

This chain joins TRBV2 and TRBJ1-2; 7 nucleotides agree with TRBD1. The CDR3 runs 16 residues. The V gene end was trimmed by 2 bases and the J gene end by 2 bases; junction bases not matched to a gene: 8. Germline loops: CDR1 SNHLY, CDR2 FYNNEI. The CDR3 region is CASSEIGQASNYGYTF. DNA of the CDR3: TGTGCCAGCAGTGAAATTGGACAGGCCTCCAACTATGGCTACACCTTC.

V usage is TRBV5-6 and J usage is TRBJ1-2, with TRBD1 matching 7 bases. CDR1 is SGHDT and CDR2 is YYEEEE in the germline V gene. The CDR3 covers 15 residues. V gave up 4 bases and J gave up 6 bases; unmatched junction bases: 12. CDR3: CASSHDRAPIHGYTF. The CDR3 bases are TGTGCCAGCAGCCACGACAGGGCCCCGATTCATGGCTACACCTTC.

This clone showed up just once. This chain uses TRBV18 with TRBJ2-5; D perhaps matches TRBD2 (5 bases). From germline, CDR1 is KGHSH and CDR2 LQKENI. The CDR3 loop spans 13 amino acids. The V end was cut by 4 bases, the J end by 6 bases, with 12 bases between. The CDR3 DNA sequence: TGTGCCAGCTCACAAGAGGGTCCGAAGACCCAGTACTTC. This sequence encodes CASSQEGPKTQYF.

This sequence joins TRBV7-8 and TRBJ1-4; 8 nucleotides agree with TRBD1. The V gene's germline CDR1 is SGHVS and CDR2 FQNEAQ. This CDR3 is built from 16 residues. The V segment lost 5 bases and the J segment 2 bases; nucleotides outside the gene matches: 7. CDR3 in DNA: TGTGCCAGCAGCCCCCGGACAGGGCGGACTAATGAAAAACTGTTTTTT. Translation gives CASSPRTGRTNEKLFF.

The table lists this clone with a count of one. J is TRBJ2-5 and V is TRBV5-3; a possible D gene is TRBD1 (6 bases). TRBV5-3 is known as an ORF, though its function is uncertain. Trimming removed 1 base at V and 5 bases at J, with 18 bases between. The CDR3 is 16 amino acids. Here the CDR3 DNA reads TGTGCCAGAAGCTTGCGGACCACCGGGCAGGGGGAGACCCAGTACTTC. Protein product: CARSLRTTGQGETQYF.

The rearrangement uses TRBV19 and TRBJ2-7; D perhaps matches TRBD2 (5 bases). This CDR3 region has 15 residues. Trimming removed 0 bases at V and 7 bases at J, with 16 bases between. The germline V gene encodes CDR1 LNHDA and CDR2 SQIVND (reference sequence). CDR3 region: CASSIDLALDKEQYF. The DNA for the CDR3 is TGTGCCAGTAGTATAGATCTAGCACTTGATAAAGAGCAGTACTTC.

This rearrangement joins TRBV9 to TRBJ2-3; unclear D gene. Germline-derived CDR1 and CDR2 are SGDLS and YYNGEE. This CDR3 has 14 amino acids. With 3 bases removed from V and 4 bases from J, the gap between germline ends came to 12 bases. The CDR3 region has the DNA TGTGCCAGCAGCGCATTAAGTAGCCCAGATACGCAGTATTTT. Protein sequence: CASSALSSPDTQYF.

This rearrangement joins TRBV5-4 to TRBJ2-5; D is possibly TRBD1 (6 bases). The V and J ends lost 0 bases and 2 bases respectively, with 11 bases between them. The CDR3 is 15 amino acids. Germline assignment: CDR1 SGHNT and CDR2 YYREEE (reference sequence). CDR3 in DNA: TGTGCCAGCAGCTTGGCCCAGGGGCTACAAGAGACCCAGTACTTC. Translated, it gives CASSLAQGLQETQYF.

The rearrangement joins TRBV18 to TRBJ2-5; D is ambiguous. There are 13 residues in the CDR3. The germline CDR1 and CDR2 sequences are KGHSH and LQKENI. Deletions cut 3 bases from V and 2 bases from J, with 7 bases between. This CDR3 is CASSPATQETQYF. The CDR3 bases are TGTGCCAGCTCACCTGCCACTCAAGAGACCCAGTACTTC.

Only a few counts were recorded for this clone. V gene TRBV28 combines with J gene TRBJ1-5, with a weak D call TRBD1 (6 bases). The CDR3 contains 16 residues. Trimming shortened V by 7 bases and J by 2 bases, and 18 bases separated the two germline ends. Germline CDR1 is MDHEN and CDR2 is SYDVKM. In DNA form, the CDR3 reads TGTGCCAGCATCCTCGGGGGGGCACTGGGCAATCAGCCCCAGCATTTT. Its protein product is CASILGGALGNQPQHF.

V gene TRBV28 combines with J gene TRBJ1-1; 8 bases are shared with TRBD1. The CDR3 is made up of 12 amino acids. Trimming at V came to 7 bases and at J to 4 bases, leaving 2 bases not matched to a gene. Germline values: CDR1 MDHEN, CDR2 SYDVKM. The CDR3: CASTTGVTEAFF. For the CDR3, the DNA is TGTGCCAGCACGACAGGGGTCACTGAAGCTTTCTTT.